This TCR beta chain was recorded in a study of blood T cells in healthy people across ages. Points from the study as a whole: Getting older went along with TCR beta diversity per million T cells dropping roughly linearly.

Concerning this clonotype: Antigen unknown.

The authors ran a second PCR of roughly 6 to 12 cycles using a sample-barcoded 5' primer and a J-beta primer mix. CDR3-containing paired-end reads numbered at least 2.5 million in each sample. Via MiXCR, TCRdb re-called the 5' RACE reads, giving one row per CDR3 protein. The sample lists 500,000 to 600,000 distinct CDR3 sequences; 27% were seen once. This CDR3 is built from 17 residues. V dropped 0 bases and J dropped 0 bases, with 9 bases sitting between them. Germline CDR1 is SGHDN and CDR2 is FVKESK. Material: blood. The chain employs TRBV14 and TRBJ2-6, with D tentatively TRBD2 (6 bases). The source of this sequence is a woman in her seventies in good health. The CDR3 nucleotides read TGTGCCAGCAGCCAAGATGTCGGGGGCTCTGGGGCCAACGTCCTGACTTTC. Translated, it gives CASSQDVGGSGANVLTF. The entire variable domain, with the rest obtained from reference TRBV14 and TRBJ2-6, is as follows: EAGVTQFPSHSVIEKGQTVTLRCDPISGHDNLYWYRRVMGKEIKFLLHFVKESKQDESGMPNNRFLAERTGGTYSTLKVQPAELEDSGVYFCASSQDVGGSGANVLTFGAGSRLTVL.